This T cell receptor beta chain stems from a study of blood T cell repertoires in COVID-19. The overall study: Specimens from acute and convalescent COVID-19 originated in the United States, Italy and Spain.

Original handling: Using reference gene primer amplification, nucleated cell counts were estimated. Using immunoSEQ multiplex PCR, the repertoire was profiled, and TCRdb retains in-frame clones only, with some absent. The V and J calls and clone size come from that table; D and trimming were worked out from the DNA. Of roughly 50,000 clones in the sample, 80% to 90% are singletons; the top ten hold 10% to 15%. V was clipped by 6 bases and J by 9 bases, with 15 bases between them. CDR3 size: 13 residues. Material: peripheral blood. The chain couples TRBV12-3 or TRBV12-4 to TRBJ2-1, with D possibly being TRBD1 (5 bases). This sequence was found in an elderly woman with acute or convalescent COVID-19. The chain's CDR3 is CASSYSTTGEQFF. The CDR3 DNA sequence: TGTGCCAGCAGCTATTCAACTACAGGTGAGCAGTTCTTC.